The subject of this entry is one T cell receptor (beta chain). The data originate from a study of blood T cell repertoires in COVID-19. Study-level background: The origin of the acute and convalescent COVID-19 samples was the United States, Italy and Spain. Sample material is recorded as cDNA or gDNA derived from T cells, B-cell-depleted T cells, or PBMCs.

Source study methods: Estimated nucleated cell counts came from reference gene primer amplification. Measured with immunoSEQ multiplex PCR; TCRdb has only the in-frame clones, and not every one. D and trimming come from the DNA, and the V and J calls and clone size come from that table. This table holds over 200,000 clones, roughly four fifths found once. V lost 2 bases and J lost 10, with 18 bases in between. The CDR3 is 15 amino acids. CDR1 and CDR2 (germline): KGHSY, FQNENV. Patients in Seattle were enrolled during active infection, then followed longitudinally. The sample consisted of peripheral blood. This sequence joins TRBV16 and TRBJ1-5; the D is unclear. The TCR originated in a woman of 80 years or more with COVID-19, enrolled during active disease. CDR3 protein: CASSQGRGSLIPQHF. For the CDR3, the DNA is TGTGCCAGCAGCCAAGGTCGAGGATCTTTGATACCCCAGCATTTT.